A single sample gave rise to the 23 T cell receptor beta chains below, sequenced in a study of CD4 T cells in relation to SARS-CoV-2 and coronaviruses (dated by TCRdb to the early 2020s). CD4+ T cells from unexposed donors were collected before the COVID-19 pandemic (2011-2018). Library preparation employed the immunoSEQ multiplex PCR assay. TCRdb took over this immuneACCESS table, retaining in-frame rearrangements with V and J assigned. Such tables are incomplete; in checked studies, under half of the missing clones stem from an unresolved V gene, and the remainder is unexplained. Counted in this sample were about 68,000 clones; 90% to 95% of them appeared once. The top ten clonotypes cover 0.23% of the sample. Sequenced input: naive CD4+ T cells from PBMCs. The cell subset or site label for this specimen denotes: naive CD4+ T cells isolated by negative enrichment. The receptors here all came from a human donor in good health.

The DNA of the CDR3 is TGTGCCAGCGGGGTGGGTAATGAAAAACTGTTTTTT. The encoded protein is CASGVGNEKLFF. The chain links TRBV2 to TRBJ1-4; no clear D gene. Deletions cut 8 bases from V and 4 bases from J, with 8 bases between. The CDR3 totals 12 residues. Germline V gives CDR1 SNHLY, CDR2 FYNNEI.

This chain uses TRBV10-3 with TRBJ2-5; tentative D call: TRBD1 (6 bases). The germline V gene encodes CDR1 ENHRY and CDR2 SYGVKD. This CDR3 comprises 13 residues. V was cut by 4 bases and J by 0 bases, with 6 bases left in between. This chain's CDR3 is CAISGTDQETQYF. The CDR3 DNA is TGTGCCATCAGTGGGACAGACCAAGAGACCCAGTACTTC.

The chain links TRBV13 to TRBJ2-3; tentatively, D is TRBD1 (6 bases). The CDR3 sequence is 13 residues long. V was clipped by 5 bases and J by 6 bases, with 12 bases between them. Germline CDR1 is PRHDT and CDR2 is FYEKMQ (reference sequence). In DNA form, the CDR3 reads TGTGCCAGCAGCCCCCCAGGGGTCGATACGCAGTATTTT. Its protein is CASSPPGVDTQYF.

This rearrangement joins TRBV7-2 to TRBJ2-2; TRBD2 might be the D (6 bases). The CDR3 contains 16 residues. The V end was cut by 5 bases, the J end by 6 bases, with 19 bases between. Germline V gene sequence: CDR1 SGHTA, CDR2 FQGNSA. The DNA of the CDR3 is TGTGCCAGCAGCCTTCGACCTGGGGAGGCCTCCGGGGAGCTGTTTTTT. It yields the protein CASSLRPGEASGELFF.

The chain combines TRBV28 with TRBJ1-1, with D hard to call. Germline CDR1 reads MDHEN; CDR2 reads SYDVKM. The CDR3 length is 12 residues. V lost 2 bases to trimming and J lost 4 bases, with 5 bases between them. The CDR3 region is CASSLLGTEAFF. The CDR3 nucleotides are TGTGCCAGCAGTTTACTAGGCACTGAAGCTTTCTTT.

This clone has only one observation. The chain combines TRBV18 with TRBJ1-1; D is unclear. Germline V gene sequence: CDR1 KGHSH, CDR2 LQKENI. The CDR3 has 15 residues. Trimming pared 3 bases from V and 5 bases from J, leaving 16 bases between. CDR3 DNA sequence: TGTGCCAGCTCACCTCGGGAATCTCGGGAGACTGAAGCTTTCTTT. Amino acid sequence: CASSPRESRETEAFF.

The chain is built from TRBV6-2 or TRBV6-3 and TRBJ2-7; D uncertain. The V end lost 5 bases, the J end lost 0 bases, and 5 bases lay between the germline ends. Germline CDR1 is MNHEY and CDR2 is SVGEGT. The CDR3 is 12 amino acids. This chain's CDR3 is CASSPSSYEQYF. In DNA, the CDR3 is TGTGCCAGCAGTCCCAGCTCCTACGAGCAGTACTTC.

J is TRBJ2-7 and V is TRBV20-1; D uncertain. Per germline, CDR1 DFQATT and CDR2 SNEGSKA (reference sequence). CDR3 length equals 11 residues. Trimming removed 3 bases from V and 3 bases from J, with 6 bases in between. The CDR3 DNA sequence: TGCAGTGCTAGTGCGGACTACGAGCAGTACTTC. Residues: CSASADYEQYF.

This chain connects TRBV29-1 to TRBJ1-2; D gene uncertain. Germline-derived CDR1 and CDR2 are SQVTM and ANQGSEA. This CDR3 spans 11 amino acids. Trimming removed 7 bases from V and 8 bases from J, with 14 bases in between. CDR3 coding DNA: TGCAGCGGGGGAGGCTGGTTCGGCTACACCTTC. It is translated as CSGGGWFGYTF. Looking up the rest from reference TRBV29-1 and TRBJ1-2 gives the full variable domain: SAVISQKPSRDICQRGTSLTIQCQVDSQVTMMFWYRQQPGQSLTLIATANQGSEATYESGFVIDKFPISRPNLTFSTLTVSNMSPEDSSIYLCSGGGWFGYTFGSGTRLTVV.

The DNA of the CDR3 is TGTGCCAGCAGTGTTCTGCAGGGGGCCACTGAAGCTTTCTTT. It specifies CASSVLQGATEAFF. This rearrangement joins TRBV2 to TRBJ1-1; 8 nucleotides align to TRBD1. Trimming took 4 bases from V and 4 from J; bases not matched to a gene: 5. Germline lookup yields CDR1 SNHLY and CDR2 FYNNEI. This CDR3 is built from 14 residues.

This rearrangement joins TRBV19 to TRBJ1-1, with 7 bases fitting TRBD1. Germline V gene sequence: CDR1 LNHDA, CDR2 SQIVND (reference sequence). Losses at the gene ends were 5 bases for V and 2 bases for J; bases not matched to a gene: 8. The CDR3 is made up of 15 amino acids. In DNA, the CDR3 is TGTGCCAGTAGTGTAAACAGGGGAGTTAACACTGAAGCTTTCTTT. Translation: CASSVNRGVNTEAFF.

The chain is built from TRBV19 and TRBJ1-1, with D possibly being TRBD1 (5 bases). Germline CDR1 is LNHDA and CDR2 is SQIVND (reference sequence). Between the trimmed V and J ends, which lost 7 bases and 3 bases, there was a span of 21 bases. CDR3 size: 16 residues. CDR3 coding DNA: TGTGCCAGTAACCCCTCAACACGGGGGATTGACACTGAAGCTTTCTTT. Translating it yields CASNPSTRGIDTEAFF.

The CDR3 is CASSLSGGAGDEQYF. The CDR3 DNA is TGTGCCAGCAGTTTGTCAGGGGGCGCGGGCGACGAGCAGTACTTC. The chain recombines TRBV28 with TRBJ2-7; TRBD1 matches 8 bases. The CDR3 is 15 residues long. Germline-derived CDR1 and CDR2 are MDHEN and SYDVKM. V lost 3 bases to trimming and J lost 5 bases; unmatched junction nucleotides: 9.

The rearrangement links TRBV28 to TRBJ1-5, with 7 bases lining up with TRBD1. Germline lookup yields CDR1 MDHEN and CDR2 SYDVKM. CDR3 length: 12 residues. Trimming removed 9 bases from V and 2 bases from J; junction bases left unmatched: 1. DNA of the CDR3: TGTGCCAGTGGACAGGGCAATCAGCCCCAGCATTTT. It codes for CASGQGNQPQHF.

The chain is built from TRBV28 and TRBJ2-3; TRBD2 agrees at 7 bases. The CDR3 sequence is 16 residues long. Germline CDR1 MDHEN, CDR2 SYDVKM. V lost 5 bases to trimming and J lost 5 bases; unmatched junction nucleotides: 13. The CDR3 sequence: CASSPWERGFQDTQYF. CDR3 coding DNA: TGTGCCAGCAGTCCCTGGGAGCGGGGATTCCAAGATACGCAGTATTTT.

The chain recombines TRBV7-9 with TRBJ1-5; no clear D. V was pared by 4 bases and J by 4 bases, with 8 bases between. Germline CDR1 is SEHNR and CDR2 is FQNEAQ (reference sequence). CDR3 length equals 13 residues. The DNA of the CDR3 is TGTGCCAGCAGCTCGGACGGGAATCAGCCCCAGCATTTT. It yields the protein CASSSDGNQPQHF.

The gene calls are TRBV9 and TRBJ2-7; D call uncertain. V shed 2 bases and J shed 1 base, with 10 bases lying between them. Germline-derived CDR1 and CDR2 are SGDLS and YYNGEE. The CDR3 length is 14 residues. Here the CDR3 reads CASSVRLGSYEQYF. CDR3 bases: TGTGCCAGCAGCGTCCGGTTGGGGTCCTACGAGCAGTACTTC.

This chain uses TRBV20-1 with TRBJ2-7, with D tentatively TRBD1 (5 bases). The CDR3 length is 11 residues. Trimming took off 5 bases at V and 4 bases at J, with 9 bases between the two ends. Germline V lookup: CDR1 DFQATT, CDR2 SNEGSKA (reference sequence). In nucleotides, the CDR3 is TGCAGTGCTTCCCAGGGATACGAGCAGTACTTC. This translates into CSASQGYEQYF.

This chain joins TRBV2 and TRBJ2-1, with D perhaps being TRBD1 or TRBD2 (5 bases each). The CDR3 loop spans 16 amino acids. Germline CDR1 reads SNHLY; CDR2 reads FYNNEI. Trimming took off 6 bases at V and 3 bases at J, with 18 bases between the two ends. CDR3 nucleotides: TGTGCCAGCAGGGGGCGGTTGGCTGGGGGCTACAATGAGCAGTTCTTC. This sequence encodes CASRGRLAGGYNEQFF.

This chain joins TRBV6-2 or TRBV6-3 and TRBJ1-5, with 9 positions matching TRBD1. V gave up 5 bases and J gave up 5 bases; unmatched junction bases: 4. Germline V gene sequence: CDR1 MNHEY, CDR2 SVGEGT. This CDR3 comprises 14 residues. CDR3 sequence: CASSGTGRDQPQHF. DNA of the CDR3: TGTGCCAGCAGTGGGACAGGGAGGGATCAGCCCCAGCATTTT.

This sequence joins TRBV10-2 and TRBJ1-1, with 9 bases that match TRBD1. V trimming: 6 bases; J trimming: 3 bases; junction bases outside the gene matches: 2. This CDR3 spans 13 amino acids. From germline, CDR1 is WSHSY and CDR2 SAAADI. The CDR3 bases are TGCGCCAGCAGGGGACAGGGCGACACTGAAGCTTTCTTT. Translated: CASRGQGDTEAFF.

The chain joins TRBV7-3 to TRBJ2-6; no clear D. Trimming pared 4 bases from V and 1 base from J, leaving 8 bases between. Germline V gene sequence: CDR1 SGHTA, CDR2 FQGTGA. This CDR3 contains 15 residues. The CDR3 sequence: CASSSAGSGANVLTF. CDR3 coding DNA: TGTGCCAGCAGCTCCGCCGGATCTGGGGCCAACGTCCTGACTTTC.

This clone occurred a few times. The chain combines TRBV19 with TRBJ1-5; D ambiguous. This CDR3 contains 12 residues. Germline CDR1 LNHDA, CDR2 SQIVND (reference sequence). Trimming removed 4 bases from V and 5 bases from J, with 6 bases in between. The CDR3 loop is CASSTGDQPQHF. CDR3 in DNA: TGTGCCAGTAGTACAGGAGATCAGCCCCAGCATTTT.